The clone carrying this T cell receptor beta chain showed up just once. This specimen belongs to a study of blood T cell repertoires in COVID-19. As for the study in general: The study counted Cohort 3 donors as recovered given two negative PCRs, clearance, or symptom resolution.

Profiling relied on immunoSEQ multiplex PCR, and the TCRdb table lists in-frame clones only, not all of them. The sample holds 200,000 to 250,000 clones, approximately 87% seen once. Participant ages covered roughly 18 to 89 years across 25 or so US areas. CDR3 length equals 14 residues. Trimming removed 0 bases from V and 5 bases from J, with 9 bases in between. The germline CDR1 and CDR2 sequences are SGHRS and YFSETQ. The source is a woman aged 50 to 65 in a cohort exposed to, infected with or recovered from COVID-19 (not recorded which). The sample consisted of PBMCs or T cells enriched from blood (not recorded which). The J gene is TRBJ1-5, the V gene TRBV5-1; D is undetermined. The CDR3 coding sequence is TGCGCCAGCAGCTTGGGGACTGGGTATCAGCCCCAGCATTTT. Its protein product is CASSLGTGYQPQHF.